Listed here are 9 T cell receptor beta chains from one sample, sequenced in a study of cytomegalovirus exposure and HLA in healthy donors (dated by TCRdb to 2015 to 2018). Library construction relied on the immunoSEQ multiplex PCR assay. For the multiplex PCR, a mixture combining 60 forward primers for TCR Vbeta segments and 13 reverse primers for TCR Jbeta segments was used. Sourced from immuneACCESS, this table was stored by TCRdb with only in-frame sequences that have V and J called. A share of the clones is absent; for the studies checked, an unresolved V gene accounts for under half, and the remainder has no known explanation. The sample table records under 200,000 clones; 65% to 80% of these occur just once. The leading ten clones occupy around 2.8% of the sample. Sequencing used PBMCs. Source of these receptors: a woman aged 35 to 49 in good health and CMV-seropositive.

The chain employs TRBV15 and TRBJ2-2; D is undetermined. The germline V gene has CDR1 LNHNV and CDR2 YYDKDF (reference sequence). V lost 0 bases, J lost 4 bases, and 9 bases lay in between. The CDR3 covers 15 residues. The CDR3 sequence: CATSRDLGSTGELFF. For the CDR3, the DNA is TGTGCCACCAGCAGAGATCTGGGCTCCACCGGGGAGCTGTTTTTT.

The CDR3 loop is CASSSEGASGLAYEQYF. The CDR3 region has the DNA TGTGCCAGCAGCTCAGAGGGTGCTAGCGGTCTAGCCTACGAGCAGTACTTC. The V and J genes are TRBV11-3 and TRBJ2-7; 7 nucleotides align to TRBD2. CDR1 and CDR2 from the germline V gene are SGHNT and YENEEA. V lost 4 bases, J lost 2 bases, and 14 bases stayed unmatched. This CDR3 is 17 amino acids long. Full variable domain (rest looked up from reference TRBV11-3 and TRBJ2-7): EAGVVQSPRYKIIEKKQPVAFWCNPISGHNTLYWYLQNLGQGPELLIRYENEEAVDDSQLPKDRFSAERLKGVDSTLKIQPAELGDSAVYLCASSSEGASGLAYEQYFGPGTRLTVT.

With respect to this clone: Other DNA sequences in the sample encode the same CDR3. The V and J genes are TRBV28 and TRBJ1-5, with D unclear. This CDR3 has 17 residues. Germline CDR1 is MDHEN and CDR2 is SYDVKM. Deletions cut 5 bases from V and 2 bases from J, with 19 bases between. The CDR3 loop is CASSRAPSIRGNQPQHF. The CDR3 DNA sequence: TGTGCCAGCAGTCGAGCTCCATCTATAAGAGGCAATCAGCCCCAGCATTTT. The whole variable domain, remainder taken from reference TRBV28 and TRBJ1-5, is DVKVTQSSRYLVKRTGEKVFLECVQDMDHENMFWYRQDPGLGLRLIYFSYDVKMKEKGDIPEGYSVSREKKERFSLILESASTNQTSMYLCASSRAPSIRGNQPQHFGDGTRLSIL.

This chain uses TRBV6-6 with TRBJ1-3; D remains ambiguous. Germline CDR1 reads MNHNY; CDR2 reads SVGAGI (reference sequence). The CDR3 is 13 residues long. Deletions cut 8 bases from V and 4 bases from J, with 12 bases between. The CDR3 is CASGRGTGNTIYF. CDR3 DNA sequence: TGTGCCAGCGGTCGGGGTACCGGAAACACCATATATTTT.

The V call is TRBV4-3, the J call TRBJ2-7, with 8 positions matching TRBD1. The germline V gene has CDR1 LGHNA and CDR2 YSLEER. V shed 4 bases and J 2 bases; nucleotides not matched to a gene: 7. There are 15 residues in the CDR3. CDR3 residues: CASSPNTGGTYEQYF. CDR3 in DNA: TGCGCCAGCAGCCCTAACACAGGGGGGACCTACGAGCAGTACTTC.

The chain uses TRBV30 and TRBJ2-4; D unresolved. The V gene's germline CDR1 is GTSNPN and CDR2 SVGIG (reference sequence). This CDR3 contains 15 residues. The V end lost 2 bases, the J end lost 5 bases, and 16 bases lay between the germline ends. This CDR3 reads CAWSSPPGLENIQYF. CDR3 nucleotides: TGTGCCTGGAGTTCGCCACCGGGTCTGGAAAACATTCAGTACTTC.

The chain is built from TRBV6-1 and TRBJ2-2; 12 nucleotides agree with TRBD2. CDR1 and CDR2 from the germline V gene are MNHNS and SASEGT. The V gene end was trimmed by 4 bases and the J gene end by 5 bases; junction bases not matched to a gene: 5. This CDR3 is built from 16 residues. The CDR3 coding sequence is TGTGCCAGCAGTGCCCGACTAGCGGGAGTTACCGGGGAGCTGTTTTTT. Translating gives CASSARLAGVTGELFF.

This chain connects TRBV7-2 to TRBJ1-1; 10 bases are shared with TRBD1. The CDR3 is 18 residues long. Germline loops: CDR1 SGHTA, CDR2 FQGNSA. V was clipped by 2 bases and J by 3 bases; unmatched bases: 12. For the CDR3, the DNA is TGTGCCAGCAGCTTACCCGGGGACAGGGGAGGGTGGGACACTGAAGCTTTCTTT. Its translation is CASSLPGDRGGWDTEAFF.

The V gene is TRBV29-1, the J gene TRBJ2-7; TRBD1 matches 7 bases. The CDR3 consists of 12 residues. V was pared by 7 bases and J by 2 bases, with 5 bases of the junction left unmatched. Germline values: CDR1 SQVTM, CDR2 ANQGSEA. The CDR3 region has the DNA TGCAGCGGGGGGACAGCTACCTACGAGCAGTACTTC. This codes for CSGGTATYEQYF.